The sample holds a few counts of the clone carrying this T cell receptor beta chain. This CDR3 has 15 residues. Per the germline V gene, CDR1 is LGHNA and CDR2 is YSLEER. The V and J ends lost 0 bases and 3 bases respectively, with 9 bases between them. The source of the sample is a study of blood T cell repertoires in COVID-19. At the level of the study: Acute-phase and convalescent COVID-19 samples originated in the United States, Italy and Spain.

Only in-frame clones appear in the TCRdb table, and some are missing; sequencing was by immunoSEQ multiplex PCR. The sample includes 150,000 or so clones, 88% of them seen just once. Sequencing input: peripheral blood. The clonotype originates from a human donor in a cohort sampled during active COVID-19. The chain joins TRBV4-3 to TRBJ1-5; unclear D gene. CDR3 region: CASSQDTSINQPQHF. CDR3 in DNA: TGCGCCAGCAGCCAAGATACGAGTATCAATCAGCCCCAGCATTTT.